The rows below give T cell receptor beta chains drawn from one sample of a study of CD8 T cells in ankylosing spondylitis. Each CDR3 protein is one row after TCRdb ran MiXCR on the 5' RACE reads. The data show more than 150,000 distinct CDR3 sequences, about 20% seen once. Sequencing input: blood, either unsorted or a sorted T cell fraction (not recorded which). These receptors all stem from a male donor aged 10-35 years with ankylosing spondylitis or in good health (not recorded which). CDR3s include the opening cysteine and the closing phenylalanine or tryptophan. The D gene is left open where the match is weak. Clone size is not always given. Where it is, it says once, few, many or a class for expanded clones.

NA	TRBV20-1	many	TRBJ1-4	TGCAGTGCTAGAGATGTGGGACCAGCTGGAACTAATGAAAAACTGTTTTTT	CSARDVGPAGTNEKLFF
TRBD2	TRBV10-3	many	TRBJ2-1	TGTGCCATCAGTGAGCGGGAGGGCCACAATGAGCAGTTCTTC	CAISEREGHNEQFF
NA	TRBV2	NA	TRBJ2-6	TGTGCCAGCAATCCCCGGGGGTCTGGGGCCAACGTCCTGACTTTC	CASNPRGSGANVLTF
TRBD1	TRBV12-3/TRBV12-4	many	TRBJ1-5	TGTGCCAGCAGTGTGACAGGGGGCTATCAGCCCCAGCATTTT	CASSVTGGYQPQHF
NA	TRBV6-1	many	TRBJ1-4	TGTGCCAGCAGTGTCCGGGACCGCGGCCCGTTTTTT	CASSVRDRGPFF
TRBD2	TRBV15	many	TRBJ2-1	TGTGCCACCAGCAGAGATGTAGGTAGCGGGGGGCCTTACTACAATGAGCAGTTCTTC	CATSRDVGSGGPYYNEQFF
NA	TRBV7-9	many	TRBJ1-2	TGTGCCAGCAGCGACCCTGGGGGGGCGCGGGGCTATGGCTACACCTTC	CASSDPGGARGYGYTF
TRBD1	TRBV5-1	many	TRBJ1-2	TGCGCCAGCAGCTTGGGGGACAGGGCAGCCTATGGCTACACCTTC	CASSLGDRAAYGYTF
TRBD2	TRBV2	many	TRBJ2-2	TGTGCCAGCAGTGTCCTAGCGGGACCGAACACCGGGGAGCTGTTTTTT	CASSVLAGPNTGELFF
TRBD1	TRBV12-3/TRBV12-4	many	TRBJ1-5	TGTGCCAGCAGATTGGACAGGGGGGGGAATCAGCCCCAGCATTTT	CASRLDRGGNQPQHF
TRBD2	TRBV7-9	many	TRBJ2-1	TGTGCCAGCAGCTTGATAGCGGGAGAGAAAAATGAGCAGTTCTTC	CASSLIAGEKNEQFF
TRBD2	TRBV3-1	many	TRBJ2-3	TGTGCCAGCGGGGGAGCGGGAGAGGAGGAAGATACGCAGTATTTT	CASGGAGEEEDTQYF
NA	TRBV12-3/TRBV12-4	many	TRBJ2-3	TGTGCCAGCAGTTCTTACCCCCGGGTCTCAGATACGCAGTATTTT	CASSSYPRVSDTQYF
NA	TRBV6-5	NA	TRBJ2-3	TGTGCCAGCAGTCCCGGACGTCATACGCAGTATTTT	CASSPGRHTQYF
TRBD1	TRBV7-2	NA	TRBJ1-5	TGTGCCAGCAGTTATGCAGGGACAGTAAATCAGCCCCAGCATTTT	CASSYAGTVNQPQHF
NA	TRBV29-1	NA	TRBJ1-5	TGCAGCGCGGCTCAGGGCGGCAATCAGACCCAGCATTTT	CSAAQGGNQTQHF
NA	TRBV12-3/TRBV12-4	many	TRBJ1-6	TGTGCCAGCAGCCTCCGGGGTCTTAATTCACCCCTCCACTTT	CASSLRGLNSPLHF
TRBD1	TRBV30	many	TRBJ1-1	TGTGCCTGGAGACCAACCTGGGACAGGGGCCGCACTGAAGCTTTCTTT	CAWRPTWDRGRTEAFF
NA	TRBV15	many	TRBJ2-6	TGTGCCACCAGCCCCGTGAGGTCTGGGGCCAACGTCCTGACTTTC	CATSPVRSGANVLTF
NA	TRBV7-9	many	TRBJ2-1	TGTGCCAGCGCTGACTCAATTTACAATGAGCAGTTCTTC	CASADSIYNEQFF
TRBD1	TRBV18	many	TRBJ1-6	TGTGCCAGCTCACCCGGACAGGGACCTAATAATTCACCCCTCCACTTT	CASSPGQGPNNSPLHF
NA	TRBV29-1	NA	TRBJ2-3	TGCAGCGTTGAAGTTGTCGGCTTACTCACAGATACGCAGTATTTT	CSVEVVGLLTDTQYF